The clone carrying this T cell receptor (beta chain) was detected only a few times. This specimen comes from a study of blood T cell repertoires in COVID-19. The overall study: Researchers got acute and convalescent COVID-19 samples from the United States, Italy and Spain.

The table came from immunoSEQ multiplex PCR; TCRdb's copy has only in-frame clones and leaves some out. This sample has roughly 130,000 clones, with approximately 90% found just once. Germline CDR1 SGHNT, CDR2 YYREEE (reference sequence). V lost 4 bases, J lost 10 bases, and 21 bases lay in between. This CDR3 contains 16 residues. Sequencing input: peripheral blood. This chain uses TRBV5-4 with TRBJ1-6; D gene ambiguous. The sequence came from a man aged 35-49 years with acute or convalescent COVID-19. CDR3 nucleotides: TGTGCCAGCAGCATTCGGGGAATTCAGGAGGGATCACCCCTCCACTTT. This encodes CASSIRGIQEGSPLHF.